The present entry profiles one TCR beta chain with its context. Its specificity is not known. The table came from immunoSEQ multiplex PCR; TCRdb's copy has only in-frame clones and leaves some out. This table has 98,000 or so clones, 85% to 90% appearing once. The time point denotes: baseline, week 1 (first vaccination visit). Treatment in this sample: pre-vaccination baseline after standard-of-care therapy. New WHO grade 3 or 4 IDH1-mutant, ATRX-lost astrocytomas were present in all donors. V lost 3 bases to trimming and J lost 7 bases; unmatched junction nucleotides: 8. Germline V gene data show CDR1 as MNHEY and CDR2 as SMNVEV (reference sequence). The CDR3 sequence is 16 residues long. This sample is drawn from a study of a mutant IDH1 vaccine in newly diagnosed glioma. Whole-study context: Patients were pretreated with radiotherapy, temozolomide, or both, mostly both.

Findings of the study overall: The occurrence of vaccine-induced immune responses was seen in 90% to 95% of patients.

The sequences come from PBMCs, collected from a glioma patient treated with radiotherapy, temozolomide or both. This chain connects TRBV27 to TRBJ2-2; TRBD2 matches 10 bases. This TCR derives from a woman in her forties or fifties with glioma. The CDR3 is CASSFITGTSVGELFF. CDR3 coding DNA: TGTGCCAGCAGTTTTATAACCGGGACTAGCGTCGGGGAGCTGTTTTTT.